This T cell receptor beta chain was found in a study of T cell repertoires in cytomegalovirus infection. Turning to the study itself: CMV epitopes used comprised recently identified HLA-C-restricted ones and well-studied HLA-B-restricted ones. Matching HLA type, along with CMV infection, was indicated by public TCR beta signatures.

TCRdb re-called the reads through MiXCR, storing one row per CDR3 protein. This sample has 650,000 to 900,000 distinct CDR3 sequences; approximately 29% occur once, and the top ten carry over 10%. CDR3 size: 15 residues. Germline V gives CDR1 MNHEY, CDR2 SMNVEV (reference sequence). Trimming shortened V by 5 bases and J by 3 bases, and 13 bases separated the two germline ends. This clonotype has more than one count but fewer than ten. As yet, its antigen is unknown. General study points: HLA-C-restricted CMV-specific TCR beta clonotypes were dominant in the ex vivo response.

Source: cultured CD8+ T cells from PBMCs, taken from culture after CMV antigen stimulation. The sequence was collected from a human donor in good health (CMV status not recorded). Some clones in this sample may be carry-over from other donors' samples. This sequence joins TRBV27 and TRBJ1-4, with D possibly being TRBD1 (5 bases). The chain's CDR3 is CASSRGGGSNEKLFF. The CDR3, as DNA: TGTGCCAGCAGTCGTGGGGGGGGTTCTAATGAAAAACTGTTTTTT.